These T cell receptor beta chains were read from a single sample in a study of cytomegalovirus exposure and HLA in healthy donors. The method was immunoSEQ multiplex PCR; TCRdb's version includes in-frame clones alone and lacks a portion of them. The data contain 100,000 to 150,000 clones, about 73% of them singletons. The sample comprised PBMCs. These receptors were obtained from a human donor in good health. CDR3s include the opening cysteine and the closing phenylalanine or tryptophan. Fields, in order: D gene, J gene, V gene, clone size, CDR3 protein, CDR3 DNA. A D gene is named only where the DNA matches it firmly. Clone size is shown for a subset of rows, as once, few, many or a class of expanded clone.

D gene: .; J gene: TRBJ1-2; V gene: TRBV5-8; clone size: .; CDR3 protein: CASSPVGRQNGYTF; CDR3 DNA: TGTGCCAGCAGCCCCGTCGGGAGACAAAATGGCTACACCTTC
D gene: .; J gene: TRBJ2-7; V gene: TRBV5-6; clone size: .; CDR3 protein: CASSLSSREQYF; CDR3 DNA: TGTGCCAGCAGCTTGTCCTCGAGGGAGCAGTACTTC
D gene: .; J gene: TRBJ2-3; V gene: TRBV5-1; clone size: .; CDR3 protein: CASSSGLRWGTDTQYF; CDR3 DNA: TGCGCCAGCAGCTCGGGACTCCGTTGGGGCACAGATACGCAGTATTTT
D gene: TRBD2; J gene: TRBJ2-1; V gene: TRBV5-5; clone size: .; CDR3 protein: CASSWEAGVPWMFF; CDR3 DNA: TGTGCCAGCAGCTGGGAGGCGGGGGTCCCTTGGATGTTCTTC
D gene: TRBD1; J gene: TRBJ2-5; V gene: TRBV11-2; clone size: .; CDR3 protein: CASSPQDRAIGETQYF; CDR3 DNA: TGTGCCAGCAGCCCCCAGGACAGGGCCATAGGGGAGACCCAGTACTTC
D gene: TRBD2; J gene: TRBJ2-3; V gene: TRBV2; clone size: few; CDR3 protein: CASSEHPGGFTDTQYF; CDR3 DNA: TGTGCCAGCAGTGAACATCCGGGGGGGTTCACAGATACGCAGTATTTT
D gene: TRBD1; J gene: TRBJ2-7; V gene: TRBV14; clone size: .; CDR3 protein: CASSPRTGYSYEQYF; CDR3 DNA: TGTGCCAGCAGCCCCCGGACAGGCTACTCCTACGAGCAGTACTTC
D gene: .; J gene: TRBJ2-2; V gene: TRBV7-9; clone size: .; CDR3 protein: CSSSLATGMAGELFF; CDR3 DNA: TGTTCCAGCAGCTTAGCCACAGGGATGGCCGGGGAGCTGTTTTTT
D gene: TRBD1; J gene: TRBJ2-5; V gene: TRBV19; clone size: .; CDR3 protein: CASSGDRQETQYF; CDR3 DNA: TGTGCCAGTAGTGGGGACAGACAAGAGACCCAGTACTTC
D gene: .; J gene: TRBJ2-3; V gene: TRBV4-1; clone size: .; CDR3 protein: CASSTSTDTQYF; CDR3 DNA: TGCGCCAGCAGCACTAGCACAGATACGCAGTATTTT
D gene: .; J gene: TRBJ2-6; V gene: TRBV5-4; clone size: .; CDR3 protein: CASSSGGANALTF; CDR3 DNA: TGTGCCAGCAGCTCCGGTGGGGCCAACGCCCTGACTTTC
D gene: TRBD1; J gene: TRBJ1-2; V gene: TRBV4-2; clone size: .; CDR3 protein: CASSQEDRGRYGYTF; CDR3 DNA: TGTGCCAGCAGCCAAGAAGACAGGGGAAGGTATGGCTACACCTTC
D gene: TRBD2; J gene: TRBJ2-7; V gene: TRBV30; clone size: .; CDR3 protein: CAWSLQGLSYEQYF; CDR3 DNA: TGTGCCTGGAGTCTCCAGGGACTATCCTACGAGCAGTACTTC
D gene: TRBD1; J gene: TRBJ2-7; V gene: TRBV9; clone size: .; CDR3 protein: CASSTQDRGGSYEQYF; CDR3 DNA: TGTGCCAGCAGCACCCAAGACAGGGGGGGTTCCTACGAGCAGTACTTC
D gene: TRBD1; J gene: TRBJ1-2; V gene: TRBV2; clone size: .; CDR3 protein: CASRVTPGQGNYGYTF; CDR3 DNA: TGTGCCAGCAGAGTAACTCCGGGACAGGGGAACTATGGCTACACCTTC
D gene: .; J gene: TRBJ1-2; V gene: TRBV23-1; clone size: .; CDR3 protein: CASKSSVCYTF; CDR3 DNA: TGCGCCAGCAAAAGTAGTGTTTGCTACACCTTC
D gene: .; J gene: TRBJ2-7; V gene: TRBV7-9; clone size: .; CDR3 protein: CASSPGALSAYEQYF; CDR3 DNA: TGTGCCAGCAGCCCAGGCGCCCTCTCAGCCTACGAGCAGTACTTC
D gene: .; J gene: TRBJ2-4; V gene: TRBV5-6; clone size: .; CDR3 protein: CASSELGGSEAKNIQYF; CDR3 DNA: TGTGCCAGCAGCGAACTTGGGGGCTCTGAGGCCAAAAACATTCAGTACTTC
D gene: .; J gene: TRBJ2-7; V gene: TRBV18; clone size: .; CDR3 protein: CASSLKPYEQYF; CDR3 DNA: TGTGCCAGCTCACTGAAGCCCTACGAGCAGTACTTC
D gene: TRBD1; J gene: TRBJ1-6; V gene: TRBV12-5; clone size: .; CDR3 protein: CASAWDRSSPLHF; CDR3 DNA: TGTGCTAGTGCCTGGGACAGGTCCTCACCCCTCCACTTT
D gene: .; J gene: TRBJ1-1; V gene: TRBV7-3; clone size: medium-sized; CDR3 protein: CASSLVQYTEAFF; CDR3 DNA: TGTGCCAGCAGCTTAGTGCAGTACACTGAAGCTTTCTTT
D gene: TRBD2; J gene: TRBJ2-7; V gene: TRBV2; clone size: .; CDR3 protein: CASTRESYEQYF; CDR3 DNA: TGTGCCAGCACGCGGGAGAGCTACGAGCAGTACTTC
D gene: .; J gene: TRBJ1-5; V gene: TRBV21-1; clone size: .; CDR3 protein: CASSIGRLDQPQHF; CDR3 DNA: TGTGCCAGCAGCATTGGCAGATTGGATCAGCCCCAGCATTTT
D gene: TRBD2; J gene: TRBJ2-5; V gene: TRBV6-1; clone size: .; CDR3 protein: CASSEREQGETQYF; CDR3 DNA: TGTGCCAGCAGTGAGCGGGAGCAAGGGGAGACCCAGTACTTC
D gene: .; J gene: TRBJ2-5; V gene: TRBV19; clone size: few; CDR3 protein: CASSIDSFQYQYF; CDR3 DNA: TGTGCCAGTAGTATAGATTCGTTTCAGTACCAGTACTTC
D gene: .; J gene: TRBJ1-1; V gene: TRBV5-1; clone size: .; CDR3 protein: CASSLGPGNTEAFF; CDR3 DNA: TGCGCCAGCAGCTTGGGTCCGGGGAACACTGAAGCTTTCTTT
D gene: TRBD2; J gene: TRBJ2-3; V gene: TRBV7-2; clone size: .; CDR3 protein: CASSLRLGGGKDTQYF; CDR3 DNA: TGTGCCAGCAGCCTCAGGCTCGGGGGAGGGAAAGATACGCAGTATTTT
D gene: .; J gene: TRBJ2-1; V gene: TRBV7-2; clone size: .; CDR3 protein: CASSVTRADNEQFF; CDR3 DNA: TGTGCCAGCAGCGTAACACGAGCGGACAATGAGCAGTTCTTC
D gene: .; J gene: TRBJ2-7; V gene: TRBV7-6; clone size: .; CDR3 protein: CASSLRRVGEQYF; CDR3 DNA: TGTGCCAGCAGCCTCAGGAGGGTGGGCGAGCAGTACTTC
D gene: .; J gene: TRBJ2-5; V gene: TRBV28; clone size: .; CDR3 protein: CASSLGLGGQETQYF; CDR3 DNA: TGTGCCAGCAGTTTGGGGCTAGGGGGTCAAGAGACCCAGTACTTC